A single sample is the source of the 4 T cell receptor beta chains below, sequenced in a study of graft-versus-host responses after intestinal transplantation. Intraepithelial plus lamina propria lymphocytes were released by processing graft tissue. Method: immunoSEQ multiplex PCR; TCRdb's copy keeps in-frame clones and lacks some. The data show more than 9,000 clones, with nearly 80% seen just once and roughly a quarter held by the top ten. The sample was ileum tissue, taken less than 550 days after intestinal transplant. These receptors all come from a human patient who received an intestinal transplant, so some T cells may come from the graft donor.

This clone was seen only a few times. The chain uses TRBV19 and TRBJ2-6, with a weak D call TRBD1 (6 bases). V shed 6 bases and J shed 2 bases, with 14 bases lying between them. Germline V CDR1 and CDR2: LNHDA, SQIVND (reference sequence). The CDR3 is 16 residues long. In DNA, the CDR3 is TGTGCCAGTAGGCCCTACACAGGGACTGGGGCCAACGTCCTGACTTTC. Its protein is CASRPYTGTGANVLTF.

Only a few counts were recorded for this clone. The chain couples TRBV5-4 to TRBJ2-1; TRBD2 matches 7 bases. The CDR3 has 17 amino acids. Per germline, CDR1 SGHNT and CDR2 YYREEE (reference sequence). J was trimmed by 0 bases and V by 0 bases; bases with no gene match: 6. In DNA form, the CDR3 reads TGTGCCAGCAGCTTGGGTCTTGGCGGGAGCTCCTACAATGAGCAGTTCTTC. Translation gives CASSLGLGGSSYNEQFF.

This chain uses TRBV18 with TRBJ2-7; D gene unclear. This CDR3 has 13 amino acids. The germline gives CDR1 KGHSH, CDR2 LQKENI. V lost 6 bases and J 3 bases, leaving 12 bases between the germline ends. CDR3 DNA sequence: TGTGCCAGCTCCCCCCAAGCGCTCTACGAGCAGTACTTC. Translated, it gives CASSPQALYEQYF. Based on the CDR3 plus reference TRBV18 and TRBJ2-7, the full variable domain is NAGVMQNPRHLVRRRGQEARLRCSPMKGHSHVYWYRQLPEEGLKFMVYLQKENIIDESGMPKERFSAEFPKEGPSILRIQQVVRGDSAAYFCASSPQALYEQYFGPGTRLTVT.

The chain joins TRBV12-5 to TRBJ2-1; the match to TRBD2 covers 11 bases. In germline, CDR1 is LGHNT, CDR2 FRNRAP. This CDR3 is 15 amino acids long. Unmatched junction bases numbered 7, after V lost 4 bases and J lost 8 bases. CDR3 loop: CASGSVAGGPHEQFF. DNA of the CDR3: TGTGCTAGTGGTTCCGTAGCGGGGGGGCCTCATGAGCAGTTCTTC. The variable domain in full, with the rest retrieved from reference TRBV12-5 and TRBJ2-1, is DARVTQTPRHKVTEMGQEVTMRCQPILGHNTVFWYRQTMMQGLELLAYFRNRAPLDDSGMPKDRFSAEMPDATLATLKIQPSEPRDSAVYFCASGSVAGGPHEQFFGPGTRLTVL.